This T cell receptor beta chain was recorded in a study of shared clonotypes between healthy human individuals. The CDR3 has 15 residues. Germline-derived CDR1 and CDR2 are SGHDT and YYEEEE. V shed 0 bases, J shed 4 bases, and the junction held 2 bases outside the gene matches. The study's findings and limits: Naive CD4 clonotype sharing across a few donors was approximately 5%.

The assay was immunoSEQ multiplex PCR, and TCRdb's table has in-frame clones only and misses some. The profile covers 950,000 to 1,100,000 clones, with around 82% appearing a single time and around 0.6% taken by the ten largest. Those who donated, Caucasian adults without exception, all lived in Nashville, Tennessee. The authors divided CD4+ cells into CD45RA+ naive and CD45RA-negative memory subsets. For this clone: Its antigen is not identified.

The specimen was memory CD4+ T cells from PBMCs. As for subset: CD45RA-negative fraction. The clonotype originates from a young man in good health. Some clones in this sample may be carry-over from other donors' samples. The chain recombines TRBV5-6 with TRBJ2-1, with 9 bases identical to TRBD2. The CDR3 loop reads CASSLASGGYNEQFF. In DNA, the CDR3 is TGTGCCAGCAGCTTGGCGAGCGGGGGGTACAATGAGCAGTTCTTC. Combining the CDR3 with reference TRBV5-6 and TRBJ2-1 gives the whole variable domain DAGVTQSPTHLIKTRGQQVTLRCSPKSGHDTVSWYQQALGQGPQFIFQYYEEEERQRGNFPDRFSGHQFPNYSSELNVNALLLGDSALYLCASSLASGGYNEQFFGPGTRLTVL.